Below are 28 T cell receptor beta chains sequenced from a single sample in a study of blood T cell repertoires in COVID-19. The data were produced by immunoSEQ multiplex PCR, yet TCRdb's version contains in-frame clones alone and is incomplete. The data contain 86,000 or so clones, around nine tenths of them singletons. What was sequenced was peripheral blood. All receptors derive from a man between 45 and 60 years old with active or convalescent COVID-19.

This clone was observed a handful of times. The rearrangement joins TRBV30 to TRBJ1-2; D not resolved. The ends were cut back, 2 bases at V and 3 bases at J, with 10 bases in the middle. Per the germline V gene, CDR1 is GTSNPN and CDR2 is SVGIG (reference sequence). The CDR3 is made up of 13 amino acids. Here the CDR3 reads CAWSLERDYGYTF. The DNA for the CDR3 is TGTGCCTGGAGTCTGGAGCGGGACTATGGCTACACCTTC.

This chain joins TRBV4-2 and TRBJ2-3, with D possibly matching TRBD1 (6 bases). CDR1 is LGHNA, CDR2 YNFKEQ, per germline. The CDR3 length is 14 residues. The ends were cut back, 3 bases at V and 4 bases at J, with 11 bases in the middle. In DNA form, the CDR3 reads TGTGCCAGCAGCCACGGACAGAGCCCAGATACGCAGTATTTT. Amino acid sequence: CASSHGQSPDTQYF.

The rearrangement uses TRBV14 and TRBJ1-1, with D uncertain. The V gene lost 4 bases and the J gene lost 0 bases, with 6 bases spanning the gap. Germline V lookup: CDR1 SGHDN, CDR2 FVKESK. The CDR3 length is 13 residues. The CDR3 DNA reads as TGTGCCAGCAGCCTCGTCCTGAACACTGAAGCTTTCTTT. Its translation: CASSLVLNTEAFF.

CDR3: CSVGTGTGYTEAFF. The CDR3 nucleotides read TGCAGCGTTGGCACCGGGACAGGGTACACTGAAGCTTTCTTT. The chain couples TRBV29-1 to TRBJ1-1; 9 positions match TRBD1. Germline V gene sequence: CDR1 SQVTM, CDR2 ANQGSEA. This CDR3 spans 14 amino acids. V shed 4 bases and J 3 bases; nucleotides not matched to a gene: 6.

The chain recombines TRBV7-9 with TRBJ1-5, with D tentatively TRBD1 (6 bases). Germline CDR1 SEHNR, CDR2 FQNEAQ (reference sequence). The CDR3 covers 15 residues. The V and J ends lost 1 base and 3 bases respectively, with 10 bases between them. CDR3 sequence (DNA): TGTGCCAGCAGCTTAGGAGGGGGGGCCAATCAGCCCCAGCATTTT. It yields the protein CASSLGGGANQPQHF. Combining the CDR3 with reference TRBV7-9 and TRBJ1-5 gives the whole variable domain DTGVSQNPRHKITKRGQNVTFRCDPISEHNRLYWYRQTLGQGPEFLTYFQNEAQLEKSRLLSDRFSAERPKGSFSTLEIQRTEQGDSAMYLCASSLGGGANQPQHFGDGTRLSIL.

This clone was recorded once. The chain employs TRBV5-1 and TRBJ2-2; D might be TRBD1 (5 bases). V was pared by 6 bases and J by 7 bases, with 10 bases between. This CDR3 comprises 12 residues. CDR1 and CDR2 (germline): SGHRS, YFSETQ. CDR3 amino acids: CASTGQGGELFF. For the CDR3, the DNA is TGCGCCAGCACAGGGCAGGGCGGGGAGCTGTTTTTT.

The CDR3 DNA reads as TGCAGCGTTGAAGATCCAGGGGACAGGGCTCGAGAGACCCAGTACTTC. It encodes CSVEDPGDRARETQYF. This sequence joins TRBV29-1 and TRBJ2-5; 9 positions match TRBD1. There are 16 residues in the CDR3. The trim removed 0 bases at V and 4 bases at J, leaving 9 bases unmatched. Per germline, CDR1 SQVTM and CDR2 ANQGSEA.

The chain links TRBV10-3 to TRBJ1-2; 11 bases are a match to TRBD1. After removal of 3 bases from V and 5 bases from J, the junction contained 5 bases not matched to a gene. The length of the CDR3 is 15 residues. The germline V gene has CDR1 ENHRY and CDR2 SYGVKD. CDR3 sequence: CAISDRDRGAYGYTF. The CDR3 coding sequence is TGTGCCATCAGTGACCGGGACAGGGGGGCTTATGGCTACACCTTC.

This rearrangement joins TRBV19 to TRBJ2-2; possibly TRBD1 for D (6 bases). The ends were cut back, 4 bases at V and 5 bases at J, with 11 bases in the middle. Germline loops: CDR1 LNHDA, CDR2 SQIVND (reference sequence). The CDR3 contains 14 residues. CDR3 bases: TGTGCCAGTAGTAAAAACAGGGAAACCGGGGAGCTGTTTTTT. Its translation is CASSKNRETGELFF.

The chain uses TRBV11-1 and TRBJ2-7, with no clear D. Germline V CDR1 and CDR2: SGHAT, FQDESV (reference sequence). CDR3 length: 13 residues. Deletions cut 6 bases from V and 7 bases from J, with 16 bases between. CDR3 coding DNA: TGTGCCAGCAGGTCCCATCGCTTCGGGGAGCAGTACGTC. Residues: CASRSHRFGEQYV.

The J gene is TRBJ2-2, the V gene TRBV19; 11 positions match TRBD2. CDR3 length: 15 amino acids. J was trimmed by 7 bases and V by 6 bases; bases with no gene match: 7. Germline CDR1 LNHDA, CDR2 SQIVND (reference sequence). This chain's CDR3 is CASSPGLAARGELFF. In DNA, the CDR3 is TGTGCCAGTAGCCCGGGACTAGCGGCCCGCGGGGAGCTGTTTTTT.

J is TRBJ2-5 and V is TRBV5-4, with 10 bases identical to TRBD1. CDR1 is SGHNT, CDR2 YYREEE, per germline (reference sequence). V lost 4 bases to trimming and J lost 3 bases; unmatched junction nucleotides: 9. The length of the CDR3 is 16 residues. This chain's CDR3 is CASSLPADRGKETQYF. The CDR3 nucleotides are TGTGCCAGCAGCCTCCCGGCGGACAGGGGGAAAGAGACCCAGTACTTC.

The chain has TRBV19 and TRBJ2-6; 8 bases fit TRBD1. The length of the CDR3 is 18 residues. V dropped 5 bases and J dropped 0; count of bases not matched to a gene: 9. Germline lookup yields CDR1 LNHDA and CDR2 SQIVND (reference sequence). This chain's CDR3 is CASSAAGQGYSGANVLTF. CDR3 in DNA: TGTGCCAGTAGTGCCGCCGGACAGGGTTACTCTGGGGCCAACGTCCTGACTTTC.

The gene calls are TRBV12-3 or TRBV12-4 and TRBJ1-1, with D unresolved. The CDR3 runs to 13 residues. Between the trimmed V and J ends, which lost 3 bases and 1 base, there was a span of 6 bases. CDR3 sequence (DNA): TGTGCCAGCAGTTTGGGGAGGAACACTGAAGCTTTCTTT. Protein sequence: CASSLGRNTEAFF.

The V gene is TRBV2, the J gene TRBJ1-5; 8 nucleotides match TRBD1. The CDR3 extends over 16 amino acids. Trimming took 4 bases from V and 6 from J; bases not matched to a gene: 11. Germline loops: CDR1 SNHLY, CDR2 FYNNEI. The CDR3 nucleotides read TGTGCCAGCAGTGGGGGTCAGGACAGGGAAACTCAGCCCCAGCATTTT. It codes for CASSGGQDRETQPQHF.

The chain is built from TRBV5-6 and TRBJ1-6; possible D gene TRBD1, 5 bases. Germline CDR1 SGHDT, CDR2 YYEEEE. V dropped 7 bases and J dropped 9 bases, with 14 bases sitting between them. There are 13 residues in the CDR3. The CDR3 protein is CASQGQTASPLHF. CDR3 sequence (DNA): TGTGCCAGCCAAGGTCAGACAGCTTCACCCCTCCACTTT.

The chain links TRBV2 to TRBJ2-1, with 14 nucleotides matching TRBD2. The CDR3 length is 18 residues. CDR1 SNHLY and CDR2 FYNNEI come from the germline V gene. After removal of 4 bases from V and 9 bases from J, the junction contained 14 bases not matched to a gene. The CDR3 sequence: CASSGKTSGGAPPVEQFF. For the CDR3, the DNA is TGTGCCAGCAGTGGGAAGACTAGCGGGGGGGCCCCCCCGGTTGAGCAGTTCTTC.

The chain joins TRBV7-2 to TRBJ2-3; TRBD1 matches 8 bases. This CDR3 spans 15 amino acids. Germline V gives CDR1 SGHTA, CDR2 FQGNSA. V dropped 1 base and J dropped 4; count of bases not matched to a gene: 4. The CDR3 region is CASSLVPGGPDTQYF. DNA of the CDR3: TGTGCCAGCAGCTTAGTGCCAGGGGGCCCAGATACGCAGTATTTT.

The rearrangement joins TRBV7-9 to TRBJ2-2; 10 bases line up with TRBD1. Germline values: CDR1 SEHNR, CDR2 FQNEAQ (reference sequence). This CDR3 has 16 amino acids. Trimming at V came to 5 bases and at J to 4 bases, leaving 7 bases not matched to a gene. CDR3 in amino acids: CASSIGQGGSTGELFF. The CDR3 DNA is TGTGCCAGCAGCATTGGACAGGGGGGGAGCACCGGGGAGCTGTTTTTT.

The chain has TRBV2 and TRBJ2-3; TRBD2 matches 7 bases. The CDR3 is 11 residues long. Germline V gives CDR1 SNHLY, CDR2 FYNNEI. The J segment lost 6 bases and the V segment lost 9 bases, leaving 3 bases of the junction unmatched. CDR3 amino acids: CASFGGDTQYF. In DNA form, the CDR3 reads TGTGCCAGTTTCGGGGGGGATACGCAGTATTTT.

The chain recombines TRBV18 with TRBJ1-2; TRBD1 matches 8 bases. V lost 6 bases and J lost 3; bases outside the gene matches: 6. This CDR3 has 14 amino acids. The germline V gene encodes CDR1 KGHSH and CDR2 LQKENI. CDR3 bases: TGTGCCAGCTCGCGTGGACAGGGAGACTATGGCTACACCTTC. It translates to CASSRGQGDYGYTF.

CDR3 nucleotide sequence: TGTGCCACCAGTGATTTTATAGCGGGGGGGTCCAATGAGCAGTTCTTC. As protein: CATSDFIAGGSNEQFF. The chain employs TRBV24-1 and TRBJ2-1; 11 nucleotides agree with TRBD2. Germline V gene lookup returns CDR1 KGHDR and CDR2 SFDVKD. CDR3 length: 16 amino acids. Germline trimming cut 1 base from V and 6 bases from J; bases unmatched to any gene: 4.

The chain carries TRBV6-5 and TRBJ2-7; tentative D call: TRBD2 (5 bases). Trimming removed 5 bases from V and 1 base from J, with 12 bases in between. The CDR3 contains 14 residues. Germline V gene data show CDR1 as MNHEY and CDR2 as SVGAGI. The chain's CDR3 is CASSKRNRSYEQYV. DNA of the CDR3: TGTGCCAGCAGTAAGCGGAATAGGTCCTACGAGCAGTACGTC.

This clone was recorded a few times. This chain joins TRBV2 and TRBJ2-2; no firm D call. V lost 10 bases and J 0 bases, leaving 6 bases between the germline ends. The V gene's germline CDR1 is SNHLY and CDR2 FYNNEI. The CDR3 extends over 12 amino acids. The CDR3 DNA is TGTGCCACCAGCACGAACACCGGGGAGCTGTTTTTT. It is translated as CATSTNTGELFF.

The chain is built from TRBV28 and TRBJ2-7, with D possibly being TRBD1 (6 bases). Trimming shortened V by 2 bases and J by 7 bases, and 18 bases separated the two germline ends. Germline CDR1 reads MDHEN; CDR2 reads SYDVKM. The CDR3 covers 15 residues. As DNA, the CDR3 is TGTGCCAGCAGTTTACTAGGTGCAGGGGATCAAGAGCAGTACGTC. Its translation: CASSLLGAGDQEQYV.

V and J are TRBV10-1 and TRBJ1-1, with TRBD1 matching over 7 bases. V lost 1 base and J lost 1; bases outside the gene matches: 3. This CDR3 spans 15 amino acids. Germline V gene lookup returns CDR1 WNHNN and CDR2 SYGVQD (reference sequence). The CDR3 here is CASSEWGQPNTEAFF. The CDR3 DNA reads as TGCGCCAGCAGTGAGTGGGGACAGCCGAACACTGAAGCTTTCTTT.

A few counts support this clone. V is TRBV5-4 and J is TRBJ2-7, with 9 bases lining up with TRBD1. This CDR3 has 15 amino acids. In germline, CDR1 is SGHNT, CDR2 YYREEE (reference sequence). The J segment lost 4 bases and the V segment lost 3 bases, leaving 8 bases of the junction unmatched. The CDR3 sequence: CASSSGQGIGYEQYF. In DNA form, the CDR3 reads TGTGCCAGCAGCTCGGGACAGGGAATTGGATACGAGCAGTACTTC.

The chain links TRBV28 to TRBJ1-5; 8 bases line up with TRBD1. The CDR3 loop spans 13 amino acids. With 6 bases clipped from V and 7 bases from J, the junction kept 5 bases outside the gene matches. In germline, CDR1 is MDHEN, CDR2 SYDVKM. The CDR3 spells CASRRTGNQPQHF. The CDR3 DNA is TGTGCCAGCAGGCGGACAGGGAACCAGCCCCAGCATTTT.